A single T cell receptor (beta chain) is shown here with its context. Its antigen is currently unknown. Researchers took blood at baseline, on cycle 4 day 1, and on cycle 7 day 1. The sample originates from a study of OX40 agonist ivuxolimab in advanced cancers. Study overall: Partial responses were achieved by three patients, one with hepatocellular carcinoma and two with cutaneous melanoma.

The germline V gene encodes CDR1 GTSNPN and CDR2 SVGIG (reference sequence). Trimming removed 0 bases at V and 6 bases at J, with 15 bases between. The CDR3 runs to 15 residues. Study conclusions and caveats: Compared with CD4+, CD8+ T cells on average had more expanded clones.

Produced via immunoSEQ multiplex PCR; TCRdb's table is partial and in-frame only. The table has 60,000 to 95,000 clones, over 75% seen once; the top ten hold about 0.66%. This material consisted of CD4+ or CD8+ T cells sorted from blood, taken in a trial of the OX40 agonist ivuxolimab. The rearrangement uses TRBV30 and TRBJ1-5; D possibly corresponds to TRBD1 (6 bases). This receptor was obtained from an adult with an advanced solid tumor such as melanoma, head and neck, liver or kidney cancer. CDR3: CAWSVRGAFGQPQHF. CDR3 DNA: TGTGCCTGGAGTGTACGGGGGGCCTTTGGTCAGCCCCAGCATTTT. The complete variable domain, with remaining parts taken from reference TRBV30 and TRBJ1-5, reads SQTIHQWPATLVQPVGSPLSLECTVEGTSNPNLYWYRQAAGRGLQLLFYSVGIGQISSEVPQNLSASRPQDRQFILSSKKLLLSDSGFYLCAWSVRGAFGQPQHFGDGTRLSIL.